Included here is one TCR beta chain sequence, with context. One end of the junction varies from germline; a read error may be responsible. TCRdb called the RACE reads again in MiXCR, with one record for every CDR3 protein. The sample has 85,000 to 100,000 distinct CDR3 sequences; 12% are singletons. The data belong to a study of human T cells and chemical hapten exposure. Time point specified: patch test 1, 2 weeks after DPC sensitization. Treatment noted: therapeutic diphenylcyclopropenone sensitization with weekly scalp DPC. The CDR3 sequence is 14 residues long. CDR1 and CDR2 (germline): SGHTA, FQGNSA.

This receptor was identified in a woman in her thirties or forties with alopecia areata. Some clones in this sample may be carry-over from other donors' samples. The sequencing here drew on whole blood, taken in connection with sensitization to the hapten diphenylcyclopropenone (DPC). The chain combines TRBV7-2 with TRBJ2-1; 9 nucleotides align to TRBD2. In DNA, the CDR3 is TGTGTCAGCAGCTTAAGGCGGGAGGGGGATGAGCAGTTCTTC. This sequence encodes CVSSLRREGDEQFF.